This T cell receptor beta chain emerged from a study of shared clonotypes between healthy human individuals. Regarding the study as a whole: Memory subsets generally showed lower estimated richness than naive subsets. Genetic and exposure-history diversity was limited by the few donors. Clonotype sharing among the donors was expected to vary with sequencing depth.

The assay was immunoSEQ multiplex PCR, and TCRdb's table has in-frame clones only and misses some. The table lists under 2,000,000 clones, just under 95% of them singletons. With respect to this clone: Its antigen remains unknown.

Naive CD8 cells comprised CD45RO-negative, CCR7-positively selected cells, excluding terminally differentiated effector memory CD45RA+ cells. The sequence derives from a man younger than 30 in good health. Sequencing was performed on naive CD8+ T cells sorted from blood.

The DNA for the CDR3 is TGTGCAAGTCGCTTTTCCCTGCTATCCCGGAACACCGGGGAGCTGTTTTTT. This encodes CASRFSLLSRNTGELFF. The chain recombines TRBV12-2 with TRBJ2-2; TRBD2, as called in the table, went unchecked against the DNA. TRBV12-2 represents a pseudogene. The CDR3 loop spans 17 amino acids.